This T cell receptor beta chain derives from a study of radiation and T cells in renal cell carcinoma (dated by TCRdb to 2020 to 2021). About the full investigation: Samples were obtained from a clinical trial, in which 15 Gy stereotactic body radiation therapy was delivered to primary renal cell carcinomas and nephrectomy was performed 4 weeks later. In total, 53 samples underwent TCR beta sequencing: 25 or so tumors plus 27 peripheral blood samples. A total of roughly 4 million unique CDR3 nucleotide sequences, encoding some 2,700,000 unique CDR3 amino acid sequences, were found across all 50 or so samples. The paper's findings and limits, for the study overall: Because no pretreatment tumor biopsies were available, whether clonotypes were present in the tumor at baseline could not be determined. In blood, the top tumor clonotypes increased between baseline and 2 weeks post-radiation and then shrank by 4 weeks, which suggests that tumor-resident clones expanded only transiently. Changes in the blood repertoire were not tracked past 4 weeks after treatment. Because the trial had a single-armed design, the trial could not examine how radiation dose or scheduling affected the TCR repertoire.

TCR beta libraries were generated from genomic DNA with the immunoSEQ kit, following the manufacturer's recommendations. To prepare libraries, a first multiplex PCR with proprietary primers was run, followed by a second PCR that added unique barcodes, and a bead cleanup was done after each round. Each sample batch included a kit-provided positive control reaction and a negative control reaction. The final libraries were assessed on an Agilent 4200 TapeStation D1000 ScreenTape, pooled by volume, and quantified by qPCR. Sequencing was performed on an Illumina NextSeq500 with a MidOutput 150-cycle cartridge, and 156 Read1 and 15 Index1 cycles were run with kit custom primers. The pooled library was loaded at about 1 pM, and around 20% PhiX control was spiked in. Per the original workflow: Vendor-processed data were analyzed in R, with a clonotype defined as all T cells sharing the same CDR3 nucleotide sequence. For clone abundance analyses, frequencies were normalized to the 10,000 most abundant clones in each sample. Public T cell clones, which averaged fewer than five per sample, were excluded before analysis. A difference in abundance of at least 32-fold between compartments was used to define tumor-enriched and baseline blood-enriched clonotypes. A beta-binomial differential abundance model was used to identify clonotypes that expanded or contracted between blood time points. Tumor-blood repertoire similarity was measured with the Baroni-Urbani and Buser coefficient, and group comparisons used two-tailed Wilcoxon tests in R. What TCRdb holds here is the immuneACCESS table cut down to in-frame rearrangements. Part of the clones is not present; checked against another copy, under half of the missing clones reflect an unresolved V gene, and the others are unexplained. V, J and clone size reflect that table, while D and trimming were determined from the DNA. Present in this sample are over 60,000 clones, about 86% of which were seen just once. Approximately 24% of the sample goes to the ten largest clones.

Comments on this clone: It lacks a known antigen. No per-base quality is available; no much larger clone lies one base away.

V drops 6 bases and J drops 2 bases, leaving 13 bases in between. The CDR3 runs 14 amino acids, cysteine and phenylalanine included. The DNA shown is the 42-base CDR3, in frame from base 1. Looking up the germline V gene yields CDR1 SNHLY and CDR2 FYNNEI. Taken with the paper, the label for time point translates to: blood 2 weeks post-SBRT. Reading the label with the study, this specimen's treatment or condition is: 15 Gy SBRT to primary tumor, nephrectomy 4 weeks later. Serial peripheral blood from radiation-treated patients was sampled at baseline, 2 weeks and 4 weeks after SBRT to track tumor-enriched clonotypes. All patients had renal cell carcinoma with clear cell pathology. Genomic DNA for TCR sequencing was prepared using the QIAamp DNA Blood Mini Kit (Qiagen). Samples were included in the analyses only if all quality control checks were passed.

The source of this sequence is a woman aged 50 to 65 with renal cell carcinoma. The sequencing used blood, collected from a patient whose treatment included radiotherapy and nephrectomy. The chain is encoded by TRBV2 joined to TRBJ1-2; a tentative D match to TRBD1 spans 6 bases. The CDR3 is CASRTGTPNYGYTF. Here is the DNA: TGTGCCAGCAGAACCGGGACACCGAACTATGGCTACACCTTC.